The 2 T cell receptor beta chains below come from one sample, sequenced in a study of T-cell memory formation after mild COVID-19. TCRdb processed the 5' RACE reads anew with MiXCR; each CDR3 protein has one entry. The sample records 300,000 to 400,000 distinct CDR3 sequences, roughly 21% being singletons. The sequenced sample was PBMCs or a T cell subset sorted from them (not recorded which). Receptors originate from an adult woman who had mild COVID-19 (a few samples of this study predate the infection). Cell type and time point are not known.

This clonotype was observed a few times. The chain combines TRBV29-1 with TRBJ1-2, with 8 bases fitting TRBD1. The V and J ends lost 5 bases and 6 bases, in that order; junction bases with no gene match: 5. The CDR3 contains 12 residues. Germline loops: CDR1 SQVTM, CDR2 ANQGSEA. The DNA for the CDR3 is TGCAGCGTTTCCTCAGGGGGCCATGGCTACACCTTC. It codes for CSVSSGGHGYTF.

The CDR3 is CASSTGTSGTLAKNIQYF. CDR3 nucleotides: TGTGCCAGCAGTACCGGGACTAGCGGGACCCTAGCCAAAAACATTCAGTACTTC. The gene calls are TRBV12-3 or TRBV12-4 and TRBJ2-4, with 13 bases fitting TRBD2. The CDR3 length is 18 residues. Germline trimming cut 5 bases from V and 0 bases from J; bases unmatched to any gene: 7.